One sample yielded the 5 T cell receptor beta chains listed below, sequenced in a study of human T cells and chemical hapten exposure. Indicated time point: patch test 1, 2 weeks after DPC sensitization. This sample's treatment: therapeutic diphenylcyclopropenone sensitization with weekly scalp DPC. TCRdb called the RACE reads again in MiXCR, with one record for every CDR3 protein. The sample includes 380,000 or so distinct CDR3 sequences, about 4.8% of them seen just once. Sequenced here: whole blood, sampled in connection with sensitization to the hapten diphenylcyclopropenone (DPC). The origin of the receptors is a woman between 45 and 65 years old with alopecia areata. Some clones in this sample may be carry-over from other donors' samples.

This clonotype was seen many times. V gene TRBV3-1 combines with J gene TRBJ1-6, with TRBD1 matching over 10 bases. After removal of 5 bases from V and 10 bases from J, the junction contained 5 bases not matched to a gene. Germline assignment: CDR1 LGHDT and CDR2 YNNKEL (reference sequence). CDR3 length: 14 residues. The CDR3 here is CASSSGTGVSPLHF. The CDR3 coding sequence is TGTGCCAGCAGCTCCGGGACAGGGGTGTCACCCCTCCACTTT.

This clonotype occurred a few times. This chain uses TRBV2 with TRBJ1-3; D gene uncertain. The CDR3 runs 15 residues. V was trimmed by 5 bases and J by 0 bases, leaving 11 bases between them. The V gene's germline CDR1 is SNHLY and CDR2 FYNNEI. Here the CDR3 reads CASSKQRDSGNTIYF. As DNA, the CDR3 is TGTGCCAGCAGTAAGCAGAGGGACTCTGGAAACACCATATATTTT. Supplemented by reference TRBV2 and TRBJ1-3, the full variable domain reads EPEVTQTPSHQVTQMGQEVILRCVPISNHLYFYWYRQILGQKVEFLVSFYNNEISEKSEIFDDQFSVERPDGSNFTLKIRSTKLEDSAMYFCASSKQRDSGNTIYFGEGSWLTVV.

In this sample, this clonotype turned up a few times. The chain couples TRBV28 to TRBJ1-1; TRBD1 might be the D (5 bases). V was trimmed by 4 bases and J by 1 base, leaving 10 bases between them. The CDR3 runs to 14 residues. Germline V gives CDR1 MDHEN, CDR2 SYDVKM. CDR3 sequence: CASSSGAGNTEAFF. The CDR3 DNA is TGTGCCAGCAGTTCCGGGGCGGGGAACACTGAAGCTTTCTTT. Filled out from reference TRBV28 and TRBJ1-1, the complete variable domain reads DVKVTQSSRYLVKRTGEKVFLECVQDMDHENMFWYRQDPGLGLRLIYFSYDVKMKEKGDIPEGYSVSREKKERFSLILESASTNQTSMYLCASSSGAGNTEAFFGQGTRLTVV.

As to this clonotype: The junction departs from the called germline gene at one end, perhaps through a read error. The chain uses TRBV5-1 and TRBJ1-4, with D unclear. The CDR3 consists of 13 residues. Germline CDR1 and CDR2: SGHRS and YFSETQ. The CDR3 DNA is TGCGCCAGCAGTCCTGGACGGGATGAAAAAATGTTTTTT. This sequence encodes CASSPGRDEKMFF.

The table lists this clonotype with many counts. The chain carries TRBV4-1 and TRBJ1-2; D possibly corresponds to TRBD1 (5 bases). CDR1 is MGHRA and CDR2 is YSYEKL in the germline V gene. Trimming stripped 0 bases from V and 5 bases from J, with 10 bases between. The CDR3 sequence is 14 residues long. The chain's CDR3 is CASSQDQQDYGYTF. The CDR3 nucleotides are TGCGCCAGCAGCCAAGATCAACAGGATTATGGCTACACCTTC.